Reported below is one TCR beta chain. This sample stems from a study of blood T cell repertoires in COVID-19. Study-wide context: From the United States, Italy and Spain came samples of acute and convalescent COVID-19. From T cells, B-cell-depleted T cells, or PBMCs came the material, which was cDNA or gDNA.

The CDR3 length is 16 residues. Germline V gene sequence: CDR1 SGHAT, CDR2 FQNNGV. Germline trimming cut 4 bases from V and 4 bases from J; bases unmatched to any gene: 8. In the original workflow: Quantification of nucleated cells was approximated via reference gene primer amplification. Using immunoSEQ multiplex PCR, the repertoire was profiled, and TCRdb retains in-frame clones only, with some absent. V and J calls and clone size come straight from that table; D and trimming were deduced from the DNA. The profile covers under 150,000 clones, with roughly 83% appearing a single time and approximately 1.5% taken by the ten largest.

Specimen: peripheral blood. The clonotype originates from a man between 60 and 70 years old with acute or convalescent COVID-19. The V gene is TRBV11-2, the J gene TRBJ2-3; 10 bases are shared with TRBD1. The CDR3 is CASSSRTGGYSDTQYF. The CDR3 nucleotides read TGTGCCAGCAGCTCCCGGACAGGGGGTTACTCAGATACGCAGTATTTT.